This T cell receptor beta chain was identified in a study of T cells in Graves' hyperthyroidism and ophthalmopathy. The CDR3 spans 14 residues. Germline V gives CDR1 SNHLY, CDR2 FYNNEI. V lost 6 bases and J lost 5, with 16 bases in between. From more than 9 ml of fresh peripheral blood, PBMCs were isolated. Amplified TCR beta CDR3 regions came from RNA transcripts. Carried out on the TCR CDR3, a first-round RT-PCR used the HTBI primer set. MiXCR was run by TCRdb on the multiplex PCR reads, yielding one entry per CDR3 protein. Here the sample spans about 610,000 distinct CDR3 sequences, about 15% being singletons. The sample holds a few counts of this clonotype.

The clonotype originates from a woman aged 40 to 55 with Graves' ophthalmopathy. The genes are TRBV2 and TRBJ2-5; maybe TRBD2 (7 bases). Sequenced input: blood. CDR3 sequence reads: CASSFTGGLETQYF. CDR3 bases: TGTGCCAGCAGCTTCACCGGGGGGCTGGAGACCCAGTACTTC. Using reference TRBV2 and TRBJ2-5 for the parts outside the CDR3, the full variable domain is EPEVTQTPSHQVTQMGQEVILRCVPISNHLYFYWYRQILGQKVEFLVSFYNNEISEKSEIFDDQFSVERPDGSNFTLKIRSTKLEDSAMYFCASSFTGGLETQYFGPGTRLLVL.